The rows below give T cell receptor beta chains drawn from one sample of a study of blood T cell repertoires in COVID-19. Method: immunoSEQ multiplex PCR; TCRdb's copy keeps in-frame clones and lacks some. Here the sample spans under 200,000 clones, roughly 88% being singletons. Sequenced input: peripheral blood. The receptors originated from a woman aged 55-70 years with acute or convalescent COVID-19. CDR3s include the opening cysteine and the closing phenylalanine or tryptophan. Each record gives: CDR3 length, clone size, J gene, D gene, V gene, CDR3 protein, CDR3 DNA. A D gene is named only where the DNA matches it firmly. Size values are once, few and many counts, or a class for expanded clones, and some rows have none.

length: 16
size: NA
J: TRBJ2-1
D: TRBD2
V: TRBV2
CDR3: CASSEALLRGGHEQFF
DNA: TGTGCCAGCAGTGAAGCGCTTTTGCGGGGGGGCCATGAGCAGTTCTTC

length: 14
size: NA
J: TRBJ1-2
D: NA
V: TRBV6-2/TRBV6-3
CDR3: CASSYGGNNYGYTF
DNA: TGTGCCAGCAGTTACGGGGGGAACAACTATGGCTACACCTTC

length: 13
size: NA
J: TRBJ2-1
D: NA
V: TRBV7-3
CDR3: CASRGSGNFEQFF
DNA: TGTGCCAGCAGGGGAAGCGGTAATTTTGAGCAGTTCTTC

length: 13
size: NA
J: TRBJ1-5
D: NA
V: TRBV12-3/TRBV12-4
CDR3: CASSFRDLQPQHF
DNA: TGTGCCAGCAGTTTTCGGGATCTGCAGCCCCAGCATTTT

length: 14
size: NA
J: TRBJ2-3
D: NA
V: TRBV9
CDR3: CASSDPNRRDTQYF
DNA: TGTGCCAGCAGCGACCCGAATAGAAGAGATACGCAGTATTTT

length: 14
size: few
J: TRBJ2-2
D: NA
V: TRBV4-3
CDR3: CASSRTVDTGELFF
DNA: TGCGCCAGCAGCCGGACTGTGGACACCGGGGAGCTGTTTTTT

length: 14
size: NA
J: TRBJ1-2
D: TRBD1
V: TRBV19
CDR3: CASSPGQAESGYTF
DNA: TGTGCCAGTAGTCCCGGACAGGCCGAGAGTGGCTACACCTTC

length: 15
size: NA
J: TRBJ1-1
D: TRBD1
V: TRBV6-5
CDR3: CASRPGTVTNTEAFF
DNA: TGTGCCAGCAGACCCGGGACAGTAACGAACACTGAAGCTTTCTTT

length: 14
size: NA
J: TRBJ1-1
D: TRBD1
V: TRBV5-1
CDR3: CASSHGQGGTEAFF
DNA: TGCGCCAGCAGCCACGGACAGGGAGGGACTGAAGCTTTCTTT

length: 12
size: NA
J: TRBJ2-5
D: TRBD1
V: TRBV5-4
CDR3: CASRGQQETQYF
DNA: TGTGCCAGCAGGGGACAGCAAGAGACCCAGTACTTC

length: 16
size: NA
J: TRBJ1-2
D: TRBD1
V: TRBV6-5
CDR3: CASSSSRDRGVYGYTF
DNA: TGTGCCAGCAGTTCGAGCCGGGACAGGGGAGTCTATGGCTACACCTTC

length: 15
size: NA
J: TRBJ1-1
D: NA
V: TRBV5-1
CDR3: CASSLSPISGTEAFF
DNA: TGCGCCAGCAGCTTGAGTCCAATCAGCGGGACTGAAGCTTTCTTT

length: 15
size: few
J: TRBJ1-6
D: TRBD1
V: TRBV4-3
CDR3: CASSQASQGNSPLHF
DNA: TGCGCCAGCAGCCAAGCCTCACAGGGGAATTCACCCCTCCACTTT

length: 15
size: NA
J: TRBJ2-3
D: NA
V: TRBV28
CDR3: CASSFSIPSTDTQYF
DNA: TGTGCCAGCAGTTTCTCTATCCCTAGCACAGATACGCAGTATTTT

length: 13
size: NA
J: TRBJ2-7
D: NA
V: TRBV29-1
CDR3: CSVAVGTYYEQYF
DNA: TGCAGCGTAGCGGTTGGGACATATTACGAGCAGTACTTC

length: 13
size: NA
J: TRBJ2-3
D: NA
V: TRBV7-6
CDR3: CASSPGSTDTQYF
DNA: TGTGCCAGCAGCCCGGGGAGCACAGATACGCAGTATTTT

length: 14
size: NA
J: TRBJ1-5
D: NA
V: TRBV29-1
CDR3: CSVAHGGGSQPQHF
DNA: TGCAGCGTGGCACATGGGGGGGGAAGTCAGCCCCAGCATTTT

length: 14
size: NA
J: TRBJ2-5
D: NA
V: TRBV7-2
CDR3: CASRRSGGRETQYF
DNA: TGTGCCAGCAGACGATCTGGCGGTAGAGAGACCCAGTACTTC

length: 14
size: NA
J: TRBJ2-7
D: TRBD2
V: TRBV27
CDR3: CASRERGRGYEQYF
DNA: TGTGCCAGCAGGGAGCGGGGAAGAGGGTACGAGCAGTACTTC

length: 16
size: NA
J: TRBJ1-2
D: TRBD1
V: TRBV27
CDR3: CASSLTGTSSFYGYTF
DNA: TGTGCCAGCAGTTTGACAGGGACCTCTAGCTTCTATGGCTACACCTTC

length: 16
size: NA
J: TRBJ2-4
D: NA
V: TRBV3-1/TRBV3-2
CDR3: CASSPVGRGAKNIQYF
DNA: TGTGCCAGCAGCCCCGTAGGAAGGGGAGCCAAAAACATTCAGTACTTC

length: 13
size: NA
J: TRBJ2-3
D: TRBD2
V: TRBV19
CDR3: CATRGGRSPTQYF
DNA: TGTGCCACCCGGGGGGGCCGGTCGCCCACGCAGTATTTT

length: 14
size: NA
J: TRBJ1-2
D: TRBD1
V: TRBV6-5
CDR3: CASSQGQGVYGYTF
DNA: TGTGCCAGCAGCCAAGGACAGGGCGTCTATGGCTACACCTTC

length: 13
size: NA
J: TRBJ2-1
D: NA
V: TRBV5-1
CDR3: CASSSLHDNEQFF
DNA: TGCGCCAGCAGCTCGTTACATGACAATGAGCAGTTCTTC

length: 14
size: NA
J: TRBJ1-3
D: NA
V: TRBV19
CDR3: CASASSQAGNTIYF
DNA: TGTGCCAGTGCCTCCAGCCAGGCGGGAAACACCATATATTTT

length: 15
size: NA
J: TRBJ1-5
D: TRBD1
V: TRBV5-8
CDR3: CASSSERTGDQPQHF
DNA: TGTGCCAGCAGCTCCGAACGGACAGGAGATCAGCCCCAGCATTTT

length: 15
size: NA
J: TRBJ1-4
D: TRBD1
V: TRBV14
CDR3: CASSPQGATNEKLFF
DNA: TGTGCCAGCAGCCCACAGGGGGCAACTAATGAAAAACTGTTTTTT

length: 14
size: NA
J: TRBJ1-5
D: TRBD1
V: TRBV19
CDR3: CASSFRTGTQPQHF
DNA: TGTGCCAGTAGTTTCAGGACAGGGACTCAGCCCCAGCATTTT

length: 13
size: NA
J: TRBJ1-1
D: NA
V: TRBV7-8
CDR3: CASSSRQNTEAFF
DNA: TGTGCCAGCAGCTCCCGACAGAACACTGAAGCTTTCTTT

length: 13
size: NA
J: TRBJ2-4
D: TRBD1
V: TRBV19
CDR3: CASSGTGLNIQYF
DNA: TGTGCCAGTAGTGGGACAGGGTTAAACATTCAGTACTTC

length: 18
size: few
J: TRBJ1-5
D: TRBD1
V: TRBV7-2
CDR3: CASSTPPGQGAGNQPQHF
DNA: TGTGCCAGCAGCACGCCACCGGGACAGGGGGCTGGCAATCAGCCCCAGCATTTT

length: 15
size: NA
J: TRBJ2-7
D: TRBD2
V: TRBV10-3
CDR3: CAISEGGVRFYEQYF
DNA: TGTGCCATCAGTGAGGGGGGGGTCCGGTTCTACGAGCAGTACTTC

length: 12
size: NA
J: TRBJ1-2
D: NA
V: TRBV6-6
CDR3: CASSYSGEGYTF
DNA: TGTGCCAGCAGTTACTCAGGGGAAGGCTACACCTTC

length: 13
size: NA
J: TRBJ1-5
D: NA
V: TRBV9
CDR3: CASSVTSNQPQHF
DNA: TGTGCCAGCAGCGTAACCAGTAATCAGCCCCAGCATTTT

length: 16
size: NA
J: TRBJ1-2
D: TRBD1
V: TRBV29-1
CDR3: CSVGGHRGRADYGYTF
DNA: TGCAGCGTTGGAGGCCACAGGGGGCGCGCAGACTATGGCTACACCTTC

length: 15
size: NA
J: TRBJ1-6
D: NA
V: TRBV7-3
CDR3: CASSLGGAYNSPLHF
DNA: TGTGCCAGCAGCTTAGGAGGGGCCTATAATTCACCCCTCCACTTT

length: 17
size: NA
J: TRBJ1-3
D: NA
V: TRBV5-1
CDR3: CASSWLDTRGTGNTIYF
DNA: TGCGCCAGCAGCTGGCTGGATACTCGGGGTACTGGAAACACCATATATTTT

length: 16
size: NA
J: TRBJ2-7
D: NA
V: TRBV21-1
CDR3: CASSSTRDSKIDEQYF
DNA: TGTGCCAGCAGCAGCACCCGGGACAGTAAGATCGACGAGCAGTACTTC

length: 13
size: NA
J: TRBJ1-1
D: NA
V: TRBV10-2
CDR3: CASNLGGDTEAFF
DNA: TGCGCCAGCAACCTCGGGGGTGACACTGAAGCTTTCTTT

length: 15
size: NA
J: TRBJ2-7
D: TRBD1
V: TRBV19
CDR3: CASSLGTGANYEQYF
DNA: TGTGCCAGTAGTCTCGGGACAGGGGCGAACTACGAGCAGTACTTC

length: 14
size: many
J: TRBJ1-5
D: NA
V: TRBV28
CDR3: CASSRGGFNQPQHF
DNA: TGTGCCAGCAGCCGAGGGGGTTTCAATCAGCCCCAGCATTTT

length: 17
size: once
J: TRBJ1-4
D: TRBD1
V: TRBV6-2/TRBV6-3
CDR3: CASSYPRQGSTNEKLFF
DNA: TGTGCCAGCAGTTACCCGCGACAGGGTTCAACTAATGAAAAACTGTTTTTT

length: 15
size: few
J: TRBJ1-6
D: NA
V: TRBV7-3
CDR3: CASSLTSVGGSPLHF
DNA: TGTGCCAGCAGCTTAACGAGCGTGGGGGGTTCACCCCTCCACTTT

length: 16
size: NA
J: TRBJ2-3
D: TRBD2
V: TRBV14
CDR3: CASSQMTGGSTDTQYF
DNA: TGTGCCAGCAGCCAGATGACCGGGGGGAGCACAGATACGCAGTATTTT

length: 15
size: once
J: TRBJ1-2
D: TRBD1
V: TRBV11-2
CDR3: CASSLGSPGGYGYTF
DNA: TGTGCCAGCAGCTTAGGTTCTCCAGGGGGCTATGGCTACACCTTC

length: 14
size: NA
J: TRBJ2-2
D: NA
V: TRBV19
CDR3: CASSMAGGTGELFF
DNA: TGTGCCAGTAGTATGGCCGGGGGAACCGGGGAGCTGTTTTTT

length: 15
size: few
J: TRBJ1-2
D: TRBD1
V: TRBV27
CDR3: CASSFSPGQLYGYTF
DNA: TGTGCCAGCAGTTTCAGCCCGGGACAGCTCTATGGCTACACCTTC